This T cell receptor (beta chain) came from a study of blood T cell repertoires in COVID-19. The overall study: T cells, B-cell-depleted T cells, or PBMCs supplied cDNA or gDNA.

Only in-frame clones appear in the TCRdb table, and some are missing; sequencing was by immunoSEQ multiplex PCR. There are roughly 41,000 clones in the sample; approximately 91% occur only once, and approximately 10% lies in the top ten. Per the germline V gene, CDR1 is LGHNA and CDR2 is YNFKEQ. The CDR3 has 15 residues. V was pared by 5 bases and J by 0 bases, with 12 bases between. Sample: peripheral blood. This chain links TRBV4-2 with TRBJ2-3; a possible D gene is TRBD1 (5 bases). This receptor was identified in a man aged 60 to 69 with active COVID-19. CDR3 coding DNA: TGTGCCAGCAGCTCGACAGTTACTAGCACAGATACGCAGTATTTT. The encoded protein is CASSSTVTSTDTQYF.